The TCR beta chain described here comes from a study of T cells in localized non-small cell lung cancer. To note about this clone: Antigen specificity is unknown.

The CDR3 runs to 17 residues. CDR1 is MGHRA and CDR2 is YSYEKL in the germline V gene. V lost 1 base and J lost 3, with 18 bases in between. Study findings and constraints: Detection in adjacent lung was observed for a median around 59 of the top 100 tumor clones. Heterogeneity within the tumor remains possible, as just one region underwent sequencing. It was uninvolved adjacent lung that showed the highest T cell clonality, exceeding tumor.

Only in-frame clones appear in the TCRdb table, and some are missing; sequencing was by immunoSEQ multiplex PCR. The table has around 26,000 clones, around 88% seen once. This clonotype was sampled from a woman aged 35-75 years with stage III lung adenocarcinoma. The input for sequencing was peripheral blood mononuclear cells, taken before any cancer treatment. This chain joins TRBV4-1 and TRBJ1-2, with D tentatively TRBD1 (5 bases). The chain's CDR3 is CASSQGSGGGFHYGYTF. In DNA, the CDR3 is TGCGCCAGCAGCCAAGGCTCGGGGGGAGGGTTCCACTATGGCTACACCTTC.